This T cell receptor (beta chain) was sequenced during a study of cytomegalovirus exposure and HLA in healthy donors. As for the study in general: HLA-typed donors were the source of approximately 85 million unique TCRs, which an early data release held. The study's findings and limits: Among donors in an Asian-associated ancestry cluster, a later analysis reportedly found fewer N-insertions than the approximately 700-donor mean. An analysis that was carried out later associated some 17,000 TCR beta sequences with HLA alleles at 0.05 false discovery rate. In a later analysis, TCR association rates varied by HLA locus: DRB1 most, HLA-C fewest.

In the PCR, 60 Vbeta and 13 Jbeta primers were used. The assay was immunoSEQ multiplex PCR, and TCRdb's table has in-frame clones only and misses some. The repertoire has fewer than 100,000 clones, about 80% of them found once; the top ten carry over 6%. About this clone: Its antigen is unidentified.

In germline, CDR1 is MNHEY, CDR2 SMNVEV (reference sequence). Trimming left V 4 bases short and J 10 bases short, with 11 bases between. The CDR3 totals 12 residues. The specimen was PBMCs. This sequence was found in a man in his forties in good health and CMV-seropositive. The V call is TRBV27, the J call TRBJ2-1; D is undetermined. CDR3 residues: CASSSAYREQFF. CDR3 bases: TGTGCCAGCAGTTCCGCCTATCGGGAGCAGTTCTTC.